A single T cell receptor (beta chain) is shown here with its context. The antigen it binds to is not known. Taken from cysteine to phenylalanine, the CDR3 has 21 residues. No nucleotide data were recorded. The germline V gene specifies ENHRY as CDR1 and SYGVKD as CDR2. HCMV-specific IgG was detected in serum with a commercial ELISA kit to determine HCMV serostatus. Peripheral blood mononuclear cells were isolated from blood by Ficoll density gradient centrifugation. This sample is part of a study of T cells expressing NK-cell markers (dated by TCRdb to the early 2020s). At the level of the whole study: TCR beta-chain repertoires were profiled in sorted CD3+CD56+NKG2C+, CD3+CD56+NKG2C- and CD3+CD56-NKG2C+ T-cell subsets from several donors. Sequencing of the libraries produced 2 x 150 bp reads on Illumina HiSeq 2000/2500, MiSeq or NextSeq. Among the eight sequenced donors, seven were HCMV-seropositive and one was HCMV-seronegative. All eight donors whose samples were sequenced were randomly selected healthy volunteers, three of them men and five women.

Overall results and qualifications from the work: It remained unclear whether the expanded NKG2C-expressing T cell clones were specific for HCMV antigens. Those dominant clonotypes were again the most abundant among CD3+CD56-NKG2C+ cells in several donors, at roughly 25-65%. For more than 5 donors, the dominant CD3+CD56+NKG2C+ clonotypes were among the top 10 CD8+ clonotypes and accounted for about 1.0-8% of CD8+ T cells.

The data were produced on an Illumina HiSeq 2000. TCR beta cDNA libraries were made by 5'RACE template switching that added a universal primer site and unique molecular identifiers. cDNA synthesis was primed from the TCR beta constant segment, followed by two successive PCR amplification steps. The authors' pipeline ran thus. Reads were demultiplexed and grouped by UMI with MIGEC, and clonotypes were assembled and quantified with MiTCR. To remove erroneous sequences, TCR cDNA sequences were retained only when supported by two or more reads. The tcR package was used for downstream repertoire analysis, and clonotypes were matched across fractions by CDR3 nucleotide sequence plus V segment. VDJmatch was used to annotate antigen specificity against VDJdb, with one amino acid substitution in CDR3 permitted. TCRdb reprocessed the reads; each CDR3 protein sequence makes one entry, and DNA is unavailable. Here the V and J calls rest on TCRdb's processing, not on the authors' analysis. The table kept for this sample lists roughly 280,000 distinct CDR3 sequences. The leading ten clones occupy around 0.4% of the sample.

The sequence links TRBV10-3 to TRBJ2-1; TCRdb's assignment of TRBD2 cannot be checked, as there is no DNA. The TCR comes from a young man in good health. Donor details come from another sample of the same person, matched by shared clones. Input material: blood T cells: a sorted CD56 or NKG2C T cell subset, CD4+ or CD8+ T cells, or bulk PBMC T cells (not recorded which). The CDR3 region has the sequence CAISESKLQDTPGLATNEQFF.